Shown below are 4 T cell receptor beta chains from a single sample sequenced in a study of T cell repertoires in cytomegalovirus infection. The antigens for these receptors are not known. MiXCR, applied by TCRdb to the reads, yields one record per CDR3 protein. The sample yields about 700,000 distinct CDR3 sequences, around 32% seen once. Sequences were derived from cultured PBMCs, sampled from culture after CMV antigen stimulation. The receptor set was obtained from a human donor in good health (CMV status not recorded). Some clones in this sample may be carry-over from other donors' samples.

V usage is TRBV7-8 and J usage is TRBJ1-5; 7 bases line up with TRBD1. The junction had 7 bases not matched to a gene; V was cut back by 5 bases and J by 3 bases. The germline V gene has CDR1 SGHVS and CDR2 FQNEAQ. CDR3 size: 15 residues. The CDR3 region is CASSPPGQPNQPQHF. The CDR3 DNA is TGTGCCAGCAGCCCTCCGGGACAGCCCAATCAGCCCCAGCATTTT. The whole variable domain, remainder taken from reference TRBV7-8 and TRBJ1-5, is GAGVSQSPRYKVAKRGQDVALRCDPISGHVSLFWYQQALGQGPEFLTYFQNEAQLDKSGLPSDRFFAERPEGSVSTLKIQRTQQEDSAVYLCASSPPGQPNQPQHFGDGTRLSIL.

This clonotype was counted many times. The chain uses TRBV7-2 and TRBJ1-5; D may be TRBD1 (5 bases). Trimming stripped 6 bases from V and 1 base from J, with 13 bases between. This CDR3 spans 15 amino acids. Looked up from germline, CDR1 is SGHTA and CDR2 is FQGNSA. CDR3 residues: CASRQSGGSNQPQHF. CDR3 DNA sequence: TGTGCCAGCAGGCAATCGGGGGGGAGCAATCAGCCCCAGCATTTT.

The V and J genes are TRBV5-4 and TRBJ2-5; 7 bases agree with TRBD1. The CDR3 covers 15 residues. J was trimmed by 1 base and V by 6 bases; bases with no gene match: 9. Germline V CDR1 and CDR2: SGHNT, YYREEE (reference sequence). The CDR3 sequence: CASTRGGQLQETQYF. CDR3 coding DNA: TGTGCCAGCACTCGAGGGGGACAGCTCCAAGAGACCCAGTACTTC.

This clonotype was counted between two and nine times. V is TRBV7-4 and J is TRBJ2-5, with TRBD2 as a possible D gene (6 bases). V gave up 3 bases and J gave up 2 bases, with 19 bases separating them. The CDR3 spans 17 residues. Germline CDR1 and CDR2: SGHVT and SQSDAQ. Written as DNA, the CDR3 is TGTGCCAGCAGCTTTATAGCGGATCACCCATCACAAGAGACCCAGTACTTC. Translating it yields CASSFIADHPSQETQYF. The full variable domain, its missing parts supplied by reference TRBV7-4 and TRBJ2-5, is GAGVSQSPRYKVAKRGRDVALRCDSISGHVTLYWYRQTLGQGSEVLTYSQSDAQRDKSGRPSGRFSAERPERSVSTLKIQRTEQGDSAVYLCASSFIADHPSQETQYFGPGTRLLVL.